The clone carrying this TCR beta chain occurred a few times. Antigen: not known. Since all of the isolated RNA was reverse transcribed, expressed TCRB transcripts were what got sequenced. Assay: immunoSEQ multiplex PCR; the TCRdb copy retains only in-frame clones and omits some. The repertoire holds more than 100,000 clones, roughly 28% seen once, with under 0.55% in the top ten. Germline CDR1 reads SGHRS; CDR2 reads YFSETQ. Trimming stripped 4 bases from V and 2 bases from J, with 16 bases between. This CDR3 comprises 16 residues. This specimen comes from a study of beta chain features in type 1 diabetes. Across the whole study: Age and gender were similar between patients and healthy donors, as were cell yields. Findings of the study overall: Among patients, naive, central memory and Treg TCRB repertoires appeared more similar than among healthy donors. Individuals with type 1 diabetes displayed fewer insertions and more deletions at VDJ junctions. A moderate, significant TCRB CDR3 shortening appeared in type 1 diabetes across four CD4+ subsets.

This clonotype originated in a woman between 18 and 30 years old with type 1 diabetes. The source material was central memory CD4+ T cells from blood. V gene TRBV5-1 combines with J gene TRBJ2-1, with D perhaps matching TRBD2 (6 bases). CDR3 sequence reads: CASSLRREYTYNEQFF. The CDR3 DNA is TGCGCCAGCAGCCTAAGACGGGAGTACACCTACAATGAGCAGTTCTTC.